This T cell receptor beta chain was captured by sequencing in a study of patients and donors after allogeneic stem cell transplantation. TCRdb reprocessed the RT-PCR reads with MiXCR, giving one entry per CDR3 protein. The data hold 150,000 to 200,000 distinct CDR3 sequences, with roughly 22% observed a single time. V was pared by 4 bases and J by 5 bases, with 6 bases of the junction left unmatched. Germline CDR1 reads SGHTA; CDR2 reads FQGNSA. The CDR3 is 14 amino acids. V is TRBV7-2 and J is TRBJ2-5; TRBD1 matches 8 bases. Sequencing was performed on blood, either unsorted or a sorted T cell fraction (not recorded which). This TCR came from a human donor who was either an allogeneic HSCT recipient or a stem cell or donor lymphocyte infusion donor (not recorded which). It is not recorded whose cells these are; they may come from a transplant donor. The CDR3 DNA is TGTGCCAGCAGCTCCGACAGGGGCGCCGAGACCCAGTACTTC. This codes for CASSSDRGAETQYF.